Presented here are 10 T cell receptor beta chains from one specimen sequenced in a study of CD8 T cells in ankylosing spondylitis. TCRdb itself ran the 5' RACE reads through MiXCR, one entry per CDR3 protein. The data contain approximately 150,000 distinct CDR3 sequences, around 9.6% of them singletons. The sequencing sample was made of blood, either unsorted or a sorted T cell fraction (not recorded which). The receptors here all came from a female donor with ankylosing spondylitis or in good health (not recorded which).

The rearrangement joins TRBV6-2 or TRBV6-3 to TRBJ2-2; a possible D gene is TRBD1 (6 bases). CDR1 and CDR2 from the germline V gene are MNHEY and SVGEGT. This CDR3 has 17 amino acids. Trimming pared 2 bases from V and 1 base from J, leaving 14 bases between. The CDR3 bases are TGTGCCAGCAGTTACCCGGATCTGGACAGGAACACCGGGGAGCTGTTTTTT. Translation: CASSYPDLDRNTGELFF.

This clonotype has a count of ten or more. CDR3: CASSPGGGSSYYEQYF. The DNA of the CDR3 is TGCGCCAGCAGCCCCGGAGGGGGGAGCTCCTACTACGAGCAGTACTTC. The rearrangement links TRBV5-1 to TRBJ2-7; the D call may be TRBD1 or TRBD2 (6 bases each). CDR3 size: 16 residues. V lost 4 bases, J lost 3 bases, and 20 bases lay in between. Germline lookup yields CDR1 SGHRS and CDR2 YFSETQ. Combining the CDR3 with reference TRBV5-1 and TRBJ2-7 gives the whole variable domain KAGVTQTPRYLIKTRGQQVTLSCSPISGHRSVSWYQQTPGQGLQFLFEYFSETQRNKGNFPGRFSGRQFSNSRSEMNVSTLELGDSALYLCASSPGGGSSYYEQYFGPGTRLTVT.

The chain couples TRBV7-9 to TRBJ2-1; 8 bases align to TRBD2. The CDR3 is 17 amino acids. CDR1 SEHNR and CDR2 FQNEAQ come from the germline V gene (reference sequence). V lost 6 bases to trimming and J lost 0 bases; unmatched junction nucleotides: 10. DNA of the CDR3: TGTGCCAGCAGTGGACTAGCCCGAACCCTCTCCTACAATGAGCAGTTCTTC. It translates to CASSGLARTLSYNEQFF.

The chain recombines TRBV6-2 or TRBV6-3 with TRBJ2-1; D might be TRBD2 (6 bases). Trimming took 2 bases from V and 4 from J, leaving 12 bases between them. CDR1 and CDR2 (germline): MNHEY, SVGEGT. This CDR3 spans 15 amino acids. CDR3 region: CASSYEWDSYNEQFF. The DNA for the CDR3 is TGTGCCAGCAGTTACGAATGGGACTCTTACAATGAGCAGTTCTTC.

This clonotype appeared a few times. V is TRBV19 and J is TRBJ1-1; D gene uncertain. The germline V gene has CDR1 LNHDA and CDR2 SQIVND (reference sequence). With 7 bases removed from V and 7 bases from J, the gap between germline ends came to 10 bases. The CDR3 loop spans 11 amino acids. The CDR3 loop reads CASKELHEAFF. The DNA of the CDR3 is TGTGCCAGTAAGGAGTTACATGAAGCTTTCTTT.

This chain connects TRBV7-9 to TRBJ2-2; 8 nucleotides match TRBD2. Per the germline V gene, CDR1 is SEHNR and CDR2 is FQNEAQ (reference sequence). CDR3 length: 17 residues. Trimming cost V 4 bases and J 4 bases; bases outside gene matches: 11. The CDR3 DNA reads TGTGCCAGCAGCTCCGCCAGCGGGAGTATGGGCACCGGGGAGCTGTTTTTT. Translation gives CASSSASGSMGTGELFF. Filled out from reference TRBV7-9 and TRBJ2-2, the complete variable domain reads DTGVSQNPRHKITKRGQNVTFRCDPISEHNRLYWYRQTLGQGPEFLTYFQNEAQLEKSRLLSDRFSAERPKGSFSTLEIQRTEQGDSAMYLCASSSASGSMGTGELFFGEGSRLTVL.

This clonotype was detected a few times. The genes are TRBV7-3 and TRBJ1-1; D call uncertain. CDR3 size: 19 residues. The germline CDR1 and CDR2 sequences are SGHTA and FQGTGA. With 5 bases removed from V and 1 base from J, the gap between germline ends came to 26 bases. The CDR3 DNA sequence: TGTGCCAGCAGCCCAAGGGCCTACACGGGGTCACCCCCGAACACTGAAGCTTTCTTT. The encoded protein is CASSPRAYTGSPPNTEAFF.

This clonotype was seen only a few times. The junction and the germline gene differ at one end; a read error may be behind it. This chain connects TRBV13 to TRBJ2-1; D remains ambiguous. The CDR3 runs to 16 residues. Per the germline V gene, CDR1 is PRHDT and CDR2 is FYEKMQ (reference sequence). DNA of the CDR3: TGTGCCAGTAGCTTAGAACTTACCAGCTCCTACAATGAGCAGTTCTTC. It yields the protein CASSLELTSSYNEQFF.

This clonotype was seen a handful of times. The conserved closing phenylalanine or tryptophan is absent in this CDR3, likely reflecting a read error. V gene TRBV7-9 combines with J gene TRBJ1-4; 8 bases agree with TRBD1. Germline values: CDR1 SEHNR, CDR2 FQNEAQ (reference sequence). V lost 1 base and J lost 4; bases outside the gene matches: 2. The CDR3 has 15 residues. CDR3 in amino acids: CASSLGQGNNEKLFS. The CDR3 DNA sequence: TGTGCCAGCAGCTTAGGACAGGGGAATAATGAAAAACTGTTTTCT.

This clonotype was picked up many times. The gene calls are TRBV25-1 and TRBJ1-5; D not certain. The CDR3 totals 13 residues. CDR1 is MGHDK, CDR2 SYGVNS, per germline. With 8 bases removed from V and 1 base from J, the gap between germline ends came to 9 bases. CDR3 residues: CASGTVSNQPQHF. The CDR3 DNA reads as TGTGCCAGCGGCACGGTAAGCAATCAGCCCCAGCATTTT.